This entry lists 7 T cell receptor beta chains sequenced from one sample in a study of OX40 agonist ivuxolimab in advanced cancers. The method behind the library was the immunoSEQ multiplex PCR assay. This immuneACCESS table, as held by TCRdb, lists in-frame sequences with V and J called but not all clones. Of the missing ones, under half trace to an unresolved V gene in checked studies; the others have no known cause. This sample lists 55,000 to 85,000 clones; just over 85% were detected once. The top ten clonotypes cover under 3.5% of the sample. The sample consisted of CD4+ or CD8+ T cells sorted from blood, taken in a trial of the OX40 agonist ivuxolimab. The receptor source for this set is an adult with an advanced solid tumor such as melanoma, head and neck, liver or kidney cancer.

V is TRBV10-3 and J is TRBJ1-5; D call uncertain. The germline V gene has CDR1 ENHRY and CDR2 SYGVKD. The CDR3 has 13 amino acids. Deletions cut 2 bases from V and 2 bases from J, with 4 bases between. The chain's CDR3 is CAISEGGNQPQHF. The CDR3 DNA reads as TGTGCCATCAGTGAGGGAGGCAATCAGCCCCAGCATTTT.

The chain carries TRBV6-1 and TRBJ2-2, with TRBD2 identical over 11 bases. The CDR3 length is 13 residues. V gave up 4 bases and J gave up 14 bases; unmatched junction bases: 6. Germline CDR1 MNHNS, CDR2 SASEGT. The CDR3 DNA follows: TGTGCCAGCAGTGCCGGGACTAGCGGACGACTGTTTTTT. It translates to CASSAGTSGRLFF.

The chain links TRBV7-2 to TRBJ1-5; 12 bases are shared with TRBD1. Germline V gene data show CDR1 as SGHTA and CDR2 as FQGNSA. The V segment lost 5 bases and the J segment 7 bases; nucleotides outside the gene matches: 12. The CDR3 extends over 17 amino acids. Here the CDR3 reads CASSVRPGQGAKQPQHF. Written as DNA, the CDR3 is TGTGCCAGCAGCGTTCGCCCGGGACAGGGGGCAAAGCAGCCCCAGCATTTT.

The chain couples TRBV29-1 to TRBJ2-7; 9 bases agree with TRBD1. The germline V gene has CDR1 SQVTM and CDR2 ANQGSEA. This CDR3 has 13 residues. J lost 6 bases, V lost 4 bases, and 7 bases had no gene match. Here the CDR3 DNA reads TGCAGCGTTGGAACAGGGGGCAACTCCGAGCAGTACTTC. This gives the protein CSVGTGGNSEQYF.

Concerning this clone itself: This same CDR3 is encoded by further DNA sequences in the sample. The V call is TRBV19, the J call TRBJ1-2; TRBD1 matches 12 bases. CDR3 length: 15 residues. Trimming at V came to 6 bases and at J to 8 bases, leaving 10 bases not matched to a gene. Germline lookup yields CDR1 LNHDA and CDR2 SQIVND (reference sequence). CDR3 protein: CASRHRDRGRGGYTF. In DNA form, the CDR3 reads TGTGCCAGTAGGCATCGGGACAGGGGGCGGGGGGGCTACACCTTC.

This chain links TRBV9 with TRBJ1-1; 7 bases align to TRBD1. This CDR3 has 13 residues. Trimming took 1 base from V and 3 from J; bases not matched to a gene: 0. Per the germline V gene, CDR1 is SGDLS and CDR2 is YYNGEE. The CDR3 reads CASSVQGDTEAFF. CDR3 in DNA: TGTGCCAGCAGCGTACAGGGGGACACTGAAGCTTTCTTT.

This chain links TRBV6-5 with TRBJ1-3; the D is unclear. The length of the CDR3 is 14 residues. Trimming left V 6 bases short and J 4 bases short, with 13 bases between. CDR1 and CDR2 (germline): MNHEY, SVGAGI. CDR3 loop: CASRRSITGNTIYF. CDR3 sequence (DNA): TGTGCCAGCAGAAGATCCATAACCGGAAACACCATATATTTT.